This T cell receptor (beta chain) was profiled in a study of regulatory T cells in long-lasting Graves disease (dated by TCRdb to about 2021). Regarding the complete study: In the newly diagnosed Graves' disease group, patients had been taking antithyroid drugs for less than 3 months. Patients with persistent Graves' disease were compared with patients with newly diagnosed Graves' disease using TCR sequencing and RNA sequencing of peripheral blood. A total of around 35 samples underwent TCR sequencing, from some 13 patients with persistent Graves' disease and approximately 20 patients with newly diagnosed Graves' disease. The study was conducted in China and was registered as a clinical trial.

The trim is 3 bases for V and 0 bases for J, with a gap of 13 bases between the germline ends. Measured from the cysteine to the phenylalanine, the CDR3 is 16 residues long. The entry retains the CDR3 DNA only, 48 bases that are in frame from base 1. This clonotype was recorded once. Its antigen has not been determined. No qualities accompany the bases; no much larger clone lies one base away. One read provides weak support. Library method: multiplex PCR. This sample was sequenced with an Illumina HiSeq 4000. TCR beta libraries were built with iRepertoire HTBI primers and Arm-PCR amplification of CDR3 regions. PCR products were gel purified before sequencing. The original pipeline was this. A total of 62 TRBV and 14 TRBJ segments were identified across samples and were used for gene usage analysis of CDR3 amino acid clonotypes. Filtered high-quality paired reads were merged into contigs using COPE and FqMerger. BLAST was used to align contigs to the IMGT TRBV, TRBD and TRBJ reference genes, and CDR3 was defined following IMGT. Clonotypes above 0.1% frequency were classified as highly expanded clones. Shannon entropy served as the measure of repertoire diversity, while the Gini coefficient captured V-J evenness. A clonotype found in more than one individual was treated as public. TCRdb ran its own pipeline on the public reads, namely fastp trimming at Q25 and MiXCR clone calling, and kept in-frame beta chains. A single entry per CDR3 protein holds the most common genes and DNA from its merged rows. V and J calls and clone size were set by TCRdb, not the authors. For this sample there are some 200,000 distinct CDR3 sequences; around a fifth appear just once. About an eighth of the sample goes to the ten largest clones.

The label giving this sample's time point can be read as: newly diagnosed GD, antithyroid drugs for less than 3 months. RNA was extracted from PBMCs in TRIzol for both TCR sequencing and RNA sequencing. The diagnosis of Graves' disease was made according to American Thyroid Association guidelines. Recruitment of patients was carried out at an endocrinology department in Xi'an, China. Each patient gave about 9.1 milliliters of peripheral blood, collected in an EDTA anticoagulant tube. PBMCs were isolated by Ficoll Paque Plus density gradient separation without further T cell sorting. RNA quality was checked with an Agilent 2100 Bioanalyzer and agarose gel, and concentration with a NanoDrop 2000. Study-wide findings and limitations: Persistent disease showed preferential use of TRBV28, TRBJ1-2 and TRBJ2-5, whereas newly diagnosed disease favored TRBV20-1 and TRBJ2-1. Only the TCR beta chain was sequenced and analyzed. As a limitation, the authors acknowledged that the small sample size may reduce accuracy. Lower TCR Shannon entropy and fewer highly expanded clones were observed in persistent Graves' disease patients than in newly diagnosed patients, which suggested clonal expansion. Because the primary lesion, thyroid tissue, could not be accessed, the study looked at peripheral blood alone. More public clonotypes were shared among persistent patients (around 2,600) than among newly diagnosed patients (roughly 1,000).

These data also featured in a second study, about T cells in Graves' hyperthyroidism and ophthalmopathy. The second study's paper adds: Stable Graves' hyperthyroidism was defined as the absence of progression to ophthalmopathy over 18 months of follow-up. Hyperthyroidism patients were newly diagnosed, with disease duration under 2 months, and aged 18 to 65 years. Exclusion was applied to patients with uncontrolled infections, other autoimmune diseases, pregnancy or lactation. Clinical symptoms, serum thyroxine and TRAb, thyroid ultrasound, and orbital computed tomography formed the basis for the diagnoses. For the first round of RT-PCR on the TCR CDR3, the HTBI primer set was used together with the Qiagen OneStep RT-PCR kit. Most expanded thyroid clonotypes (frequency above 0.001) were also detected in blood, a finding suggesting that blood repertoires may reflect thyroid immune responses. A model built on a 13 V-J signature distinguished ophthalmopathy from stable hyperthyroidism, reaching roughly 88% sensitivity and around 81% specificity in cross-validation and 80%/75% in testing. In validation, the model predicted progression to ophthalmopathy with about 71% sensitivity and around 72% specificity, a median of around six months before onset. A discovery cohort of roughly 100 patients, about 43 with Graves' ophthalmopathy and approximately 57 with stable Graves' hyperthyroidism, was used to find distinguishing TCR V-J signatures. Whether ophthalmopathy could be predicted prospectively was tested in an independent validation cohort made up of some 20 hyperthyroidism patients plus 17 patients who later progressed to ophthalmopathy. For training and testing, the 100 or so patients in the discovery cohort were randomly divided in a 7:3 ratio. In several Graves' hyperthyroidism patients, the study also compared T-cell repertoires from thyroid tissue with T-cell repertoires from blood. After sampling, hyperthyroidism patients received methimazole starting at 30 mg daily, and ophthalmopathy patients received high-dose intravenous methylprednisolone. Libraries were constructed in a second round of multiplex PCR, after which size selection and purification were carried out. The libraries were sequenced on an Illumina HiSeq2000 using paired-end 100 bp reads. SOAPnuke was used to process the raw data, throwing out any read that contained adapters or uncalled bases, had a mean Phred below 15, or lacked an exact constant-primer or identifier match. COPE v1.2.5 was used to merge high-quality paired reads, and clonotypes were defined as unique nucleotide sequences. Clonotypes were aligned to IMGT TRBV, TRBD and TRBJ reference segments using MiTCR v1.1. The analysis was restricted to V-J combinations with a frequency above 0.0001, which together covered roughly 99% of the repertoires. A TCS score was defined as the ratio of F50 (clonal expansion) to E x V (chaos), with BLOSUM62-based TCRdist applied between CDR3 peptides within each V-J. Welch's t-statistics and random forest reduced approximately 520 V-J features to 13, which were used in a naive Bayes classifier (R e1071). No statistical method was used to fix the sample size in advance, and group allocation was not hidden from the investigators. TCR Vbeta CDR3 sequencing of approximately 140 peripheral blood samples (roughly 43 ophthalmopathy, over 70 hyperthyroidism and some 17 progressor patients) is reported in the paper.

The sequenced sample was peripheral blood mononuclear cells (PBMCs), obtained at new diagnosis, from a patient treated with antithyroid drugs. The receptor's source is a woman aged 30 to 39 with Graves disease. Donor details come from another sample of the same person, matched by shared clones. The chain links TRBV12-3 or TRBV12-4 with TRBJ2-3; no D gene is confidently identified. The nucleotide sequence is given as TGTGCCAGCAGTTTCAGTCGGGTAACTAGCACAGATACGCAGTATTTT. Translated, it gives CASSFSRVTSTDTQYF.